This passage covers 9 T cell receptor beta chains from one sample sequenced in a study of shared clonotypes between healthy human individuals. Cells designated naive CD8 were CD45RO-negative and were positively selected for CCR7, with terminally differentiated effector memory CD45RA+ cells excluded. Sequenced by immunoSEQ multiplex PCR; TCRdb stores in-frame clones only, minus some. Of hundreds of thousands of clones listed, roughly 98% were seen once; the top ten hold 0.3%. The source material was naive CD8+ T cells sorted from blood. All receptors come from a man aged 30-40 years in good health.

The genes are TRBV4-1 and TRBJ1-4; no reliable D call. V lost 0 bases, J lost 0 bases, and 8 bases lay in between. CDR3 size: 16 residues. In germline, CDR1 is MGHRA, CDR2 YSYEKL. The CDR3, as DNA: TGCGCCAGCAGCCAAGATCTACAAGCAACTAATGAAAAACTGTTTTTT. Residues: CASSQDLQATNEKLFF.

This chain uses TRBV29-1 with TRBJ2-7; TRBD1 matches 11 bases. The germline V gene encodes CDR1 SQVTM and CDR2 ANQGSEA. The CDR3 consists of 14 residues. V lost 6 bases to trimming and J lost 2 bases; unmatched junction nucleotides: 6. Written as DNA, the CDR3 is TGCAGCGTCCCAGGGACAGGGGGACCCTACGAGCAGTACTTC. Translated: CSVPGTGGPYEQYF.

This clone came up once. The chain carries TRBV19 and TRBJ2-7, with 7 nucleotides matching TRBD1. There are 14 residues in the CDR3. V lost 5 bases, J lost 4 bases, and 8 bases stayed unmatched. Germline CDR1 reads LNHDA; CDR2 reads SQIVND (reference sequence). CDR3 nucleotides: TGTGCCAGTAGTTCTACCGGGACAGTATACGAGCAGTACTTC. Translating gives CASSSTGTVYEQYF.

This clone was counted once. The chain is built from TRBV11-3 and TRBJ2-3; TRBD1 matches at 9 bases. The CDR3 has 16 amino acids. The germline V gene encodes CDR1 SGHNT and CDR2 YENEEA. After removal of 3 bases from V and 4 bases from J, the junction contained 8 bases not matched to a gene. Here the CDR3 reads CASSLGQRDRADTQYF. The DNA of the CDR3 is TGTGCCAGCAGCTTGGGGCAACGGGACAGGGCAGATACGCAGTATTTT.

Notes on this clone: One base away lies a much larger clone, so this may be a sequencing read error. The sample contains more than one DNA sequence encoding this CDR3. CDR3 coding DNA: TGTGCCAGTAGTCCAGGAGTGCCATCATACAATGAGCAGTTCTTC. It specifies CASSPGVPSYNEQFF. The chain uses TRBV19 and TRBJ2-1; D call uncertain. Germline V CDR1 and CDR2: LNHDA, SQIVND (reference sequence). The CDR3 covers 15 residues. V lost 5 bases and J 4 bases, leaving 15 bases between the germline ends.

This chain uses TRBV4-1 with TRBJ2-1; 7 bases fit TRBD1. Germline V gene sequence: CDR1 MGHRA, CDR2 YSYEKL. Trimming at V came to 3 bases and at J to 0 bases, leaving 8 bases not matched to a gene. The CDR3 length is 17 residues. The CDR3: CASSQDSGTDSYNEQFF. As DNA, the CDR3 is TGCGCCAGCAGCCAGGATTCCGGGACAGACTCCTACAATGAGCAGTTCTTC.

The chain carries TRBV7-8 and TRBJ1-1; D remains ambiguous. This CDR3 comprises 15 residues. Deletions cut 5 bases from V and 4 bases from J, with 17 bases between. Germline lookup yields CDR1 SGHVS and CDR2 FQNEAQ. The CDR3 DNA sequence: TGTGCCAGCAGCATCCCGGGGAGGGTGGCCACTGAAGCTTTCTTT. It encodes CASSIPGRVATEAFF.

This chain links TRBV29-1 with TRBJ2-1, with a possible D match to TRBD2 (7 bases). Germline loops: CDR1 SQVTM, CDR2 ANQGSEA. This CDR3 spans 18 amino acids. Trimming cost V 4 bases and J 4 bases, with 26 bases left between them. CDR3 DNA: TGCAGCGTTGTAGGGGGGCCTGGAAAGTCTAGCGGATACAATGAGCAGTTCTTC. Translated, it gives CSVVGGPGKSSGYNEQFF.

The rearrangement links TRBV29-1 to TRBJ1-2; TRBD1 matches at 9 bases. V lost 6 bases and J lost 7; bases outside the gene matches: 15. The CDR3 consists of 15 residues. The germline gives CDR1 SQVTM, CDR2 ANQGSEA. Here the CDR3 reads CSVLPETGGYRGYTF. As DNA, the CDR3 is TGCAGCGTCTTACCGGAGACAGGGGGTTATCGTGGCTACACCTTC.